A selection of T cell receptor beta chains follows, all from one sample in a study of blood T cell repertoires in COVID-19. This table comes from immunoSEQ multiplex PCR, and its TCRdb copy is limited to in-frame clones, with some not included. This sample has approximately 300,000 clones, with 85% found just once. Specimen: peripheral blood. The origin of the receptors is a woman aged 50 to 65 with active or convalescent COVID-19. CDR3s include the opening cysteine and the closing phenylalanine or tryptophan. The order of the fields is V gene, J gene, D gene, clone size, CDR3 protein, CDR3 DNA. The D gene is left open where the match is weak. Where a row states a size, it is once, few, many or the class of an expanded clone; other rows omit it.

TRBV6-1	TRBJ2-1	TRBD2	-	CASSEEGLAGLSSYNEQFF	TGTGCCAGCAGTGAAGAGGGACTAGCGGGTTTAAGCTCCTACAATGAGCAGTTCTTC
TRBV19	TRBJ2-1	TRBD2	-	CASRRSGSSYNEQFF	TGTGCCAGTAGACGAAGCGGGAGCTCCTACAATGAGCAGTTCTTC
TRBV6-5	TRBJ2-5	TRBD2	-	CASSWTSGGPGETQYF	TGTGCCAGCAGTTGGACTAGCGGGGGTCCTGGGGAGACCCAGTACTTC
TRBV19	TRBJ1-2	-	few	CASSIGRRGGYTF	TGTGCCAGTAGTATAGGACGGCGCGGCGGCTACACCTTC
TRBV19	TRBJ1-2	-	once	CASSIGRGNYGYTF	TGTGCCAGTAGTATAGGGAGGGGAAACTATGGCTACACCTTC
TRBV6-5	TRBJ2-2	TRBD2	-	CASMIAGRSTGELFF	TGTGCCAGCATGATAGCGGGACGGAGCACCGGGGAGCTGTTTTTT
TRBV6-1	TRBJ1-3	-	-	CASSMGNSGNTIYF	TGTGCCAGCAGTATGGGCAACTCTGGAAACACCATATATTTT
TRBV23-1	TRBJ2-2	-	few	CASSQFGQGGTGELFF	TGCGCCAGCAGTCAATTCGGCCAGGGAGGCACCGGGGAGCTGTTTTTT
TRBV19	TRBJ1-1	-	-	CASSQTGGILGTEAFF	TGTGCCAGTAGTCAGACAGGTGGGATCTTGGGCACTGAAGCTTTCTTT
TRBV2	TRBJ2-1	TRBD1	-	CASNPGGYEQFF	TGTGCCAGCAATCCAGGGGGCTATGAGCAGTTCTTC
TRBV5-5	TRBJ1-1	-	-	CASSVRGRLNTEAFF	TGTGCCAGCAGCGTCCGGGGGAGGCTGAACACTGAAGCTTTCTTT
TRBV19	TRBJ2-1	-	few	CASTGSYNEQFF	TGTGCCAGTACCGGCTCCTACAATGAGCAGTTCTTC
TRBV27	TRBJ1-6	-	-	CASSLTGHYNSPLHF	TGTGCCAGCAGTTTGACAGGACACTATAATTCACCCCTCCACTTT
TRBV6-5	TRBJ1-1	-	-	CASTPVAQNTEAFF	TGTGCCAGCACCCCCGTCGCGCAGAACACTGAAGCTTTCTTT